The 30 T cell receptor beta chains listed next were all sequenced from one sample in a study of T cells generated in artificial thymic organoids. These receptors are not linked to any known antigen. Reverse primers in the TRAC or TRBC constant regions drove separate semi-nested PCRs for TCRalpha and TCRbeta. MiXCR was run by TCRdb on the 5' RACE reads, yielding one entry per CDR3 protein. The repertoire includes several thousand distinct CDR3 sequences, roughly a quarter of them detected once, and approximately 3.3% sits in the top ten. The organoids combined MS5 murine stromal cells carrying human DLL1 with human hematopoietic stem and progenitor cells. Residual T cells were removed by FACS sorting CD34+CD3- progenitor cells before seeding the organoids. What was sequenced was naive CD8+ T cells grown in artificial thymic organoids from cord blood stem and progenitor cells. Subset indicated: CD3+TCRalphabeta+CD8SP T cells; for blood, CD45RO-CCR7+ naive CD8+ T cells. The receptors shown here come from a human donor who gave cord blood stem cells for thymic organoid culture, a cardiac surgery patient who gave postnatal thymus, or a blood donor (not recorded which).

The CDR3 DNA follows: TGCGCCAGCAGCCTCCGGACACCTCTCGGATTAGATACGCAGTATTTT. Translated: CASSLRTPLGLDTQYF. The V gene is TRBV4-3, the J gene TRBJ2-3; the D gene is possibly TRBD1 (5 bases). The germline V gene has CDR1 LGHNA and CDR2 YSLEER. The CDR3 is 16 amino acids. Trimming left V 4 bases short and J 5 bases short, with 19 bases between.

This clonotype is medium-sized within its sample. The chain combines TRBV27 with TRBJ2-1, with TRBD1 matching 9 bases. Trimming removed 7 bases from V and 6 bases from J; junction bases left unmatched: 4. The germline V gene encodes CDR1 MNHEY and CDR2 SMNVEV (reference sequence). The CDR3 consists of 13 residues. CDR3 region: CASKKTGGNEQFF. The CDR3 DNA is TGTGCCAGCAAAAAGACAGGGGGCAATGAGCAGTTCTTC.

This clonotype was seen a few times. This rearrangement joins TRBV5-4 to TRBJ2-3; D is unresolved. Trimming shortened V by 1 base and J by 4 bases, and 4 bases separated the two germline ends. CDR1 is SGHNT, CDR2 YYREEE, per germline (reference sequence). The CDR3 length is 12 residues. The CDR3 DNA reads TGTGCCAGCAGCTTGAAGGCAGATACGCAGTATTTT. Its protein is CASSLKADTQYF. The whole variable domain, remainder taken from reference TRBV5-4 and TRBJ2-3, is ETGVTQSPTHLIKTRGQQVTLRCSSQSGHNTVSWYQQALGQGPQFIFQYYREEENGRGNFPPRFSGLQFPNYSSELNVNALELDDSALYLCASSLKADTQYFGPGTRLTVL.

This clonotype is medium-sized (0.01 to 0.1%) in the sample. The chain recombines TRBV12-3 or TRBV12-4 with TRBJ1-6, with 9 nucleotides matching TRBD1. Trimming at V came to 5 bases and at J to 8 bases, leaving 7 bases not matched to a gene. The CDR3 is 15 residues long. CDR3 sequence: CASSPGGTGYSPLHF. The CDR3 nucleotides read TGTGCCAGCAGTCCCGGGGGGACAGGGTATTCACCCCTCCACTTT.

This clonotype appeared a few times. The V gene is TRBV12-3 or TRBV12-4, the J gene TRBJ2-1; no clear D. Trimming removed 1 base at V and 0 bases at J, with 16 bases between. The CDR3 is made up of 18 amino acids. CDR3 protein: CASSLGSVMASSYNEQFF. The CDR3 nucleotides are TGTGCCAGCAGTTTAGGATCCGTAATGGCTAGCTCCTACAATGAGCAGTTCTTC.

This clonotype counts as medium-sized. V and J are TRBV18 and TRBJ2-3; 10 nucleotides align to TRBD2. CDR1 is KGHSH, CDR2 LQKENI, per germline. The CDR3 totals 14 residues. Trimming took 5 bases from V and 4 from J; bases not matched to a gene: 3. The CDR3 loop reads CASSVLAGADTQYF. The DNA of the CDR3 is TGTGCCAGCTCAGTCCTAGCGGGGGCAGATACGCAGTATTTT.

V and J are TRBV6-2 or TRBV6-3 and TRBJ2-7; 9 bases agree with TRBD1. This CDR3 is 15 amino acids long. V was clipped by 6 bases and J by 2 bases; unmatched bases: 8. The V gene's germline CDR1 is MNHEY and CDR2 SVGEGT. For the CDR3, the DNA is TGTGCCAGCAGAAACCGGGACAGGGAGACCTACGAGCAGTACTTC. Its protein is CASRNRDRETYEQYF.

This chain connects TRBV18 to TRBJ1-5; D possibly corresponds to TRBD1 (6 bases). V lost 4 bases to trimming and J lost 0 bases, with 10 bases between them. The CDR3 is 15 amino acids. Germline loops: CDR1 KGHSH, CDR2 LQKENI. CDR3 residues: CASSRQAHSNQPQHF. For the CDR3, the DNA is TGTGCCAGCTCACGACAGGCCCATAGCAATCAGCCCCAGCATTTT.

The J gene is TRBJ1-5, the V gene TRBV6-1; 11 bases align to TRBD1. This CDR3 comprises 16 residues. Germline V gene data show CDR1 as MNHNS and CDR2 as SASEGT. The J segment lost 3 bases and the V segment lost 2 bases, leaving 3 bases of the junction unmatched. The CDR3 DNA is TGTGCCAGCAGTGAACGGACAGGGGGCAACAATCAGCCCCAGCATTTT. This sequence encodes CASSERTGGNNQPQHF.

This clonotype qualifies as medium-sized. The chain combines TRBV5-1 with TRBJ2-3; D is uncertain. The V end lost 0 bases, the J end lost 0 bases, and 8 bases lay between the germline ends. The length of the CDR3 is 15 residues. Germline CDR1 reads SGHRS; CDR2 reads YFSETQ. This chain's CDR3 is CASSLATLSTDTQYF. CDR3 bases: TGCGCCAGCAGCTTGGCCACCCTTAGCACAGATACGCAGTATTTT. Based on the CDR3 plus reference TRBV5-1 and TRBJ2-3, the full variable domain is KAGVTQTPRYLIKTRGQQVTLSCSPISGHRSVSWYQQTPGQGLQFLFEYFSETQRNKGNFPGRFSGRQFSNSRSEMNVSTLELGDSALYLCASSLATLSTDTQYFGPGTRLTVL.

The chain combines TRBV2 with TRBJ1-1; possibly TRBD1 for D (5 bases). The V gene's germline CDR1 is SNHLY and CDR2 FYNNEI. The CDR3 sequence is 15 residues long. Trimming took 7 bases from V and 4 from J, leaving 19 bases between them. This chain's CDR3 is CASTSTVGRGTEAFF. Here the CDR3 DNA reads TGTGCCAGCACCTCCACGGTGGGGCGGGGCACTGAAGCTTTCTTT.

Judged by abundance, this clonotype is medium-sized. J is TRBJ1-1 and V is TRBV7-9; the D gene is possibly TRBD1 (6 bases). This CDR3 spans 17 amino acids. The V end lost 0 bases, the J end lost 2 bases, and 16 bases lay between the germline ends. Germline V lookup: CDR1 SEHNR, CDR2 FQNEAQ (reference sequence). As DNA, the CDR3 is TGTGCCAGCAGCTTAGCGCCCTCGACAGGCGCTAACACTGAAGCTTTCTTT. It is translated as CASSLAPSTGANTEAFF.

The chain employs TRBV9 and TRBJ1-2; D is possibly TRBD1 (5 bases). Trimming stripped 2 bases from V and 1 base from J, with 15 bases between. The germline CDR1 and CDR2 sequences are SGDLS and YYNGEE. The CDR3 totals 16 residues. The CDR3 DNA reads as TGTGCCAGCAGCGTGGGGGAGCCGAGGCATAACTATGGCTACACCTTC. Residues: CASSVGEPRHNYGYTF.

The gene calls are TRBV6-5 and TRBJ2-2; TRBD1 matches 11 bases. The germline gives CDR1 MNHEY, CDR2 SVGAGI. The V gene end was trimmed by 8 bases and the J gene end by 5 bases; junction bases not matched to a gene: 7. The CDR3 runs to 15 residues. Here the CDR3 DNA reads TGTGCCAGCGGGACCGGGACAGGGGGTACCGGGGAGCTGTTTTTT. Protein product: CASGTGTGGTGELFF.

This clonotype occurred once. The chain carries TRBV7-9 and TRBJ2-4; 8 bases match TRBD1. From germline, CDR1 is SEHNR and CDR2 FQNEAQ (reference sequence). This CDR3 has 10 residues. J was trimmed by 16 bases and V by 5 bases; bases with no gene match: 4. CDR3 bases: TGTGCCAGCAGCCCGGACAGGGCTTACTTC. Translated: CASSPDRAYF.

The chain couples TRBV4-1 to TRBJ2-2, with 8 bases fitting TRBD2. J gave up 0 bases and V 0 bases, and 3 bases lay outside the gene matches. CDR3 size: 17 residues. Germline assignment: CDR1 MGHRA and CDR2 YSYEKL. The CDR3 region is CASSQDDGGANTGELFF. CDR3 DNA: TGCGCCAGCAGCCAAGACGACGGGGGGGCGAACACCGGGGAGCTGTTTTTT.

With respect to this clonotype: One end of the junction fails to match germline, which may point to a read error. The V and J genes are TRBV7-7 and TRBJ2-3; no definite D call. The CDR3 consists of 11 residues. The germline V gene encodes CDR1 SSHAT and CDR2 FNYEAQ (reference sequence). Here the CDR3 DNA reads TGTGCTAGCACCTACCTCCCGGCGCAGTATTTT. The encoded protein is CASTYLPAQYF.

By frequency in the sample, this clonotype is medium-sized. CDR3: CSVEKTDTQYF. CDR3 coding DNA: TGCAGCGTTGAAAAGACAGATACGCAGTATTTT. The genes are TRBV29-1 and TRBJ2-3, with no clear D. Trimming removed 2 bases from V and 3 bases from J, with 3 bases in between. The CDR3 extends over 11 amino acids. Per the germline V gene, CDR1 is SQVTM and CDR2 is ANQGSEA.

Relative to its sample, this clonotype is medium-sized (0.01 to 0.1%). This rearrangement joins TRBV7-2 to TRBJ2-3, with D unclear. There are 12 residues in the CDR3. Germline CDR1 SGHTA, CDR2 FQGNSA. Trimming pared 1 base from V and 6 bases from J, leaving 5 bases between. CDR3 in amino acids: CASSLDVDTQYF. The CDR3, as DNA: TGTGCCAGCAGCTTAGACGTCGATACGCAGTATTTT. The full variable domain, completed using reference TRBV7-2 and TRBJ2-3, is GAGVSQSPSNKVTEKGKDVELRCDPISGHTALYWYRQSLGQGLEFLIYFQGNSAPDKSGLPSDRFSAERTGGSVSTLTIQRTQQEDSAVYLCASSLDVDTQYFGPGTRLTVL.

This chain links TRBV12-5 with TRBJ1-5; D not resolved. The CDR3 loop spans 17 amino acids. CDR1 LGHNT and CDR2 FRNRAP come from the germline V gene. V dropped 5 bases and J dropped 4 bases, with 21 bases sitting between them. As DNA, the CDR3 is TGTGCTAGTGGTCCCTCTTTAAACGTCGGACGGAATCAGCCCCAGCATTTT. As protein: CASGPSLNVGRNQPQHF.

By sample fraction, this clonotype is medium-sized. V gene TRBV5-1 combines with J gene TRBJ2-4, with TRBD2 matching over 12 bases. The CDR3 extends over 16 amino acids. Trimming removed 1 base from V and 3 bases from J; junction bases left unmatched: 2. The germline V gene has CDR1 SGHRS and CDR2 YFSETQ. CDR3 nucleotide sequence: TGCGCCAGCAGCTTGCCGACTAGCGGGGGCAAAAACATTCAGTACTTC. Translating gives CASSLPTSGGKNIQYF.

This clonotype came up once. The rearrangement joins TRBV4-2 to TRBJ2-3; D possibly corresponds to TRBD2 (5 bases). The CDR3 is 13 residues long. V lost 6 bases and J lost 4, with 11 bases in between. The germline V gene encodes CDR1 LGHNA and CDR2 YNFKEQ. In nucleotides, the CDR3 is TGTGCCAGCAGGGCTACTAGGGCAGATACGCAGTATTTT. As protein: CASRATRADTQYF.

Judged by abundance, this clonotype is medium-sized (0.01 to 0.1%). The rearrangement uses TRBV4-3 and TRBJ2-1; D is perhaps TRBD1 or TRBD2 (5 bases each). The CDR3 is 17 amino acids. Germline CDR1 LGHNA, CDR2 YSLEER. V was cut by 0 bases and J by 6 bases, with 18 bases left in between. CDR3 DNA: TGCGCCAGCAGCCAAGATCGGAACCAGGGAGCCGCCAATGAGCAGTTCTTC. This sequence encodes CASSQDRNQGAANEQFF.

This clonotype was seen a handful of times. The chain is built from TRBV14 and TRBJ2-7, with D tentatively TRBD1 or TRBD2 (5 bases each). The germline V gene has CDR1 SGHDN and CDR2 FVKESK. Trimming pared 3 bases from V and 2 bases from J, leaving 17 bases between. CDR3 length: 16 residues. The CDR3 DNA reads as TGTGCCAGCAGCCAGCTAGCCGGGACGGTGACCTACGAGCAGTACTTC. Residues: CASSQLAGTVTYEQYF.

The rearrangement uses TRBV7-2 and TRBJ2-2, with D unclear. The germline gives CDR1 SGHTA, CDR2 FQGNSA. CDR3 length: 13 residues. V gave up 5 bases and J gave up 0 bases, with 4 bases separating them. The CDR3 DNA sequence: TGTACCAGCAGCCTAACGAACACCGGGGAGCTGTTTTTT. Protein sequence: CTSSLTNTGELFF.

This clonotype has only a few counts. The rearrangement joins TRBV12-3 or TRBV12-4 to TRBJ2-7, with a tentative D call TRBD2 (6 bases). The CDR3 is made up of 15 amino acids. Between the trimmed V and J ends, which lost 5 bases and 3 bases, there was a span of 17 bases. In DNA, the CDR3 is TGTGCCAGCAGTCCGCGGGGTGGGGCTCTCTACGAGCAGTACTTC. Protein: CASSPRGGALYEQYF.

This clonotype is medium-sized in the sample. The chain joins TRBV12-3 or TRBV12-4 to TRBJ1-2; 10 bases match TRBD1. The CDR3 contains 14 residues. V shed 8 bases and J 6 bases; nucleotides not matched to a gene: 9. Here the CDR3 reads CASLKSGQGDGYTF. The CDR3 coding sequence is TGTGCCAGCCTCAAGAGTGGACAGGGGGATGGCTACACCTTC.

About this clonotype itself: Germline and junction disagree at one end, which may indicate a read error. The chain combines TRBV4-3 with TRBJ2-2; tentative D call: TRBD1 (7 bases). CDR1 is LGHNA, CDR2 YSLEER, per germline. CDR3 length: 15 amino acids. Written as DNA, the CDR3 is TGCACCAGCAGCCAGGGGGGACCGTACACCGGGGAGCTGTTTTTT. Its translation: CTSSQGGPYTGELFF.

By its share, this clonotype is medium-sized (0.01 to 0.1%). The chain recombines TRBV15 with TRBJ2-3, with D possibly being TRBD2 (5 bases). Germline loops: CDR1 LNHNV, CDR2 YYDKDF (reference sequence). The V end was cut by 4 bases, the J end by 6 bases, with 11 bases between. This CDR3 has 13 residues. The CDR3 is CATSILPSDTQYF. DNA of the CDR3: TGTGCCACCAGCATTCTCCCTAGCGATACGCAGTATTTT.

The chain uses TRBV24-1 and TRBJ1-2, with a tentative D call TRBD1 (5 bases). From germline, CDR1 is KGHDR and CDR2 SFDVKD. This CDR3 spans 12 amino acids. Trimming stripped 7 bases from V and 6 bases from J, with 11 bases between. The chain's CDR3 is CATSQGSNGYTF. The CDR3 coding sequence is TGTGCCACCAGCCAGGGTTCTAATGGCTACACCTTC.